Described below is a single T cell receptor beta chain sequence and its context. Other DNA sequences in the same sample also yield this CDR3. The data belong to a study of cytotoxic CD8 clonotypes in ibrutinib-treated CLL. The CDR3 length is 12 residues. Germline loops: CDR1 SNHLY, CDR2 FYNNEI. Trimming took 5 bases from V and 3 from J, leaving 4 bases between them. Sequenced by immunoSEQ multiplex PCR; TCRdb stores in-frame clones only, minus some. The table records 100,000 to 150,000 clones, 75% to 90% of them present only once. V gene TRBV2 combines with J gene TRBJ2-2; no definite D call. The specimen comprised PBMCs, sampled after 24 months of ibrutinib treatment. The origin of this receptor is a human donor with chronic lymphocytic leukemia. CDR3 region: CASSRDTGELFF. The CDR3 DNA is TGTGCCAGCAGTAGGGACACCGGGGAGCTGTTTTTT.